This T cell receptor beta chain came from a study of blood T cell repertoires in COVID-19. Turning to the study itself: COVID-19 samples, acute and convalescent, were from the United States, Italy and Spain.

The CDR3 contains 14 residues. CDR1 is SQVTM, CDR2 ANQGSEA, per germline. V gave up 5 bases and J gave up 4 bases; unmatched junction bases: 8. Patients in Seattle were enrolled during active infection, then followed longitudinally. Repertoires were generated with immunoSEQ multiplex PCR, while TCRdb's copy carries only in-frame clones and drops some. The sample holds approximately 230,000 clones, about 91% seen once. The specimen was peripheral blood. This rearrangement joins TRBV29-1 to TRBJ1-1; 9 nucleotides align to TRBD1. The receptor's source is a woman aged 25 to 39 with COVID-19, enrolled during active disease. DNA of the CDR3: TGCAGCGTTAAGGTACAGGGGGCTGGCACTGAAGCTTTCTTT. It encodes CSVKVQGAGTEAFF.